This T cell receptor (beta chain) came from a study of blood T cell repertoires in COVID-19. Study context: Sample material is recorded as cDNA or gDNA derived from T cells, B-cell-depleted T cells, or PBMCs.

A single count supports this clone. From germline, CDR1 is SGHVS and CDR2 FQNEAQ. The CDR3 has 11 residues. The V and J ends lost 6 bases and 3 bases respectively, with 5 bases between them. Participant reports of clinical history set cohort assignment. TCRdb's table, derived via immunoSEQ multiplex PCR, lists solely in-frame clones and lacks some. The data show some 190,000 clones, nearly 80% seen once. This clonotype originated in a man aged 55 to 69 who had been exposed to COVID-19. The material sequenced was PBMCs or T cells enriched from blood (not recorded which). The chain employs TRBV7-8 and TRBJ1-2; maybe TRBD1 (5 bases). CDR3 bases: TGTGCCAGCAGACAGGACTATGGCTACACCTTC. It is translated as CASRQDYGYTF.